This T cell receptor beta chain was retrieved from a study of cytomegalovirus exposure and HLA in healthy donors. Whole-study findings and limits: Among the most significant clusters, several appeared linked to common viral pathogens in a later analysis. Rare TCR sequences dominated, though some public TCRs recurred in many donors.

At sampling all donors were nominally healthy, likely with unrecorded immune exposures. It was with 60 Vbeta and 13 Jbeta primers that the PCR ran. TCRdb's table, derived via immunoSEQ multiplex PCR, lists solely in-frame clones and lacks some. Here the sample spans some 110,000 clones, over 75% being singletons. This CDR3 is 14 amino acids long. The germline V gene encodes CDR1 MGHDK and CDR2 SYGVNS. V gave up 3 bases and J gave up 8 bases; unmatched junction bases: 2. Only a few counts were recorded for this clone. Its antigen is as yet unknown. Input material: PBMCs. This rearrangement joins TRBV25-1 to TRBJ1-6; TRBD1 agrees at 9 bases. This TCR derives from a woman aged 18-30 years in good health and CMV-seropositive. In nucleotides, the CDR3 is TGTGCCAGCAGTGATACAGGGGGCTATTCACCCCTCCACTTT. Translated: CASSDTGGYSPLHF.